This T cell receptor (beta chain) was identified in a study of STAT5B mutations in CD4+ large granular lymphocyte leukemia. CDR3 length: 15 amino acids. Germline V gene data show CDR1 as MNHNS and CDR2 as SASEGT. V was shortened by 2 bases and J by 6 bases, with 14 bases between the two germline ends. For this clone: The antigen is not known.

The survey-level immunoSEQ assay was used. Per the original methods: A productive frequency of 2.59 x 10-5 was the lowest detectable. Data came from immunoSEQ multiplex PCR; TCRdb stores just in-frame clones and leaves some out. That table furnishes V, J and clone size, whereas the DNA furnished D and trimming. The sample lists around 30,000 clones; about 76% were seen once. Study-level points and caveats: Higher CD4+ than CD8+ T-LGLL clonality might reflect small sample size. Patient CD4-sorted repertoires looked more clonal than healthy CD4+ repertoires, even without putative leukemic clones.

This sequence was found in a human donor in good health. Sequencing used CD4+ T cells from blood buffy coats. The chain has TRBV6-1 and TRBJ1-5; no definite D call. The chain's CDR3 is CASSESTWQLQPQHF. CDR3 bases: TGTGCCAGCAGTGAATCGACGTGGCAACTTCAGCCCCAGCATTTT.